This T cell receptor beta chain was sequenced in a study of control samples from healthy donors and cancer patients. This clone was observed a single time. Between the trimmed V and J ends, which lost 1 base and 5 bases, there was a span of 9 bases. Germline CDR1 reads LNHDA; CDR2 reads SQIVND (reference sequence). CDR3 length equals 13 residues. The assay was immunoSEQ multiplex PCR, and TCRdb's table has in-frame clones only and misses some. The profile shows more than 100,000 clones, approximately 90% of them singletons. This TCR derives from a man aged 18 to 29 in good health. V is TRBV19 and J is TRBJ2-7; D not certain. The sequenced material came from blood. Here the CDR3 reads CASSIGQVHEQYF. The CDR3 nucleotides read TGTGCCAGTAGTATAGGGCAGGTCCACGAGCAGTACTTC.